This TCR beta chain was recorded in a study of vaccination and CD4 T cells after COVID-19. Background on the study: Nasal swab PCR identified SARS-CoV-2 in the convalescent patients, of whom several were mild and one severe. Cells were stimulated with overlapping spike peptides from SARS-CoV-2, HCoV-NL63, HCoV-OC43 and HCoV-229E.

This CDR3 contains 13 residues. V dropped 5 bases and J dropped 8 bases, with 12 bases sitting between them. Germline V gene sequence: CDR1 SGHAT, CDR2 FQNNGV. A note on this clonotype: The antigen is unknown.

Sequencing of cultured CD4+ T cell DNA used the Oncomine TCR Beta short-read assay. TCRdb passed the PCR reads through MiXCR, listing each CDR3 protein once. The data contain 14,000 to 15,000 distinct CDR3 sequences, about 28% of them singletons. Noted treatment: approximately 9-day PBMC culture with coronavirus spike peptide pools or control peptides (ViraFEST assay). The TCR sequence derives from a human donor with COVID-19. The rearrangement joins TRBV11-2 to TRBJ1-4; no firm D call. Source material: cultured CD4+ T cells from blood. The CDR3 loop reads CASSRTFSEKLFF. CDR3 nucleotides: TGTGCCAGCAGCCGAACATTTTCCGAAAAACTGTTTTTT.